The 27 T cell receptor beta chains below come from one sample, sequenced in a study of cytomegalovirus exposure and HLA in healthy donors. TCRdb's copy holds only in-frame clones and misses some; the assay was immunoSEQ multiplex PCR. The sample contains 68,000 or so clones, about 90% of which appear only once. Material for sequencing was PBMCs. Receptors were obtained from a woman younger than 30 in good health and CMV-seronegative.

Comment on this clone: This CDR3 is also generated by other DNA sequences in the sample. The J gene is TRBJ2-3, the V gene TRBV14, with a possible D match to TRBD2 (5 bases). Germline assignment: CDR1 SGHDN and CDR2 FVKESK. With 4 bases removed from V and 6 bases from J, the gap between germline ends came to 11 bases. The CDR3 loop spans 13 amino acids. The CDR3 DNA reads as TGTGCCAGCAGCCGCCTAGCCTTTGATACGCAGTATTTT. Amino acid sequence: CASSRLAFDTQYF.

The rearrangement joins TRBV5-4 to TRBJ2-7, with 7 bases aligning to TRBD2. Germline V gene lookup returns CDR1 SGHNT and CDR2 YYREEE (reference sequence). This CDR3 spans 15 amino acids. With V trimmed by 0 bases and J by 0 bases, 3 bases remained unmatched. CDR3 amino acids: CASSLDGGSSYEQYF. The CDR3 DNA reads TGTGCCAGCAGCTTGGATGGCGGGAGCTCCTACGAGCAGTACTTC. Complete variable domain (other parts from reference TRBV5-4 and TRBJ2-7): ETGVTQSPTHLIKTRGQQVTLRCSSQSGHNTVSWYQQALGQGPQFIFQYYREEENGRGNFPPRFSGLQFPNYSSELNVNALELDDSALYLCASSLDGGSSYEQYFGPGTRLTVT.

The chain combines TRBV29-1 with TRBJ2-7; 8 nucleotides match TRBD2. Germline V lookup: CDR1 SQVTM, CDR2 ANQGSEA. V was clipped by 7 bases and J by 4 bases; unmatched bases: 9. The CDR3 is made up of 13 amino acids. This CDR3 is CSALAGTSYEQYF. The DNA of the CDR3 is TGCAGCGCTTTAGCGGGAACATCTTACGAGCAGTACTTC.

The V and J genes are TRBV11-3 and TRBJ2-2; the D gene is possibly TRBD2 (6 bases). Trimming took off 6 bases at V and 7 bases at J, with 9 bases between the two ends. The germline V gene has CDR1 SGHNT and CDR2 YENEEA. The CDR3 extends over 12 amino acids. The CDR3 is CASSRRGGELFF. The CDR3 bases are TGTGCCAGCAGTAGGAGGGGCGGGGAGCTGTTTTTT.

The chain combines TRBV2 with TRBJ1-1, with D unresolved. V gave up 6 bases and J gave up 7 bases, with 21 bases separating them. Germline V gene lookup returns CDR1 SNHLY and CDR2 FYNNEI. The CDR3 totals 15 residues. CDR3 sequence (DNA): TGTGCCAGCAGGGAGGAGGTCCCGCCCTACGGTGAAGCTTTCTTT. Translating gives CASREEVPPYGEAFF.

This clone was counted between two and nine times. This CDR3 is CASSHRTGWRVQQETQYF. In DNA form, the CDR3 reads TGCGCCAGCAGTCACCGGACAGGGTGGAGGGTACAACAAGAGACCCAGTACTTC. The chain recombines TRBV10-1 with TRBJ2-5; TRBD1 matches at 8 bases. The length of the CDR3 is 18 residues. Trimming at V came to 5 bases and at J to 2 bases, leaving 16 bases not matched to a gene. The germline V gene encodes CDR1 WNHNN and CDR2 SYGVQD (reference sequence).

The chain has TRBV27 and TRBJ2-7, with a tentative D call TRBD1 (6 bases). The CDR3 consists of 14 residues. Germline CDR1 reads MNHEY; CDR2 reads SMNVEV (reference sequence). V dropped 3 bases and J dropped 4 bases, with 13 bases sitting between them. The CDR3 is CASSFSQGPYEQYF. The CDR3, as DNA: TGTGCCAGCAGTTTTTCACAGGGTCCGTACGAGCAGTACTTC.

J is TRBJ2-2 and V is TRBV7-2, with a possible D match to TRBD2 (6 bases). Germline loops: CDR1 SGHTA, CDR2 FQGNSA. Trimming removed 4 bases from V and 0 bases from J, with 12 bases in between. This CDR3 is built from 16 residues. CDR3 region: CASSSRGGTNTGELFF. The CDR3 bases are TGTGCCAGCAGCTCAAGAGGCGGGACGAACACCGGGGAGCTGTTTTTT.

The chain's CDR3 is CASSFYGSGGYNEQFF. The CDR3 DNA sequence: TGTGCCAGCAGCTTTTACGGGAGTGGAGGTTACAATGAGCAGTTCTTC. V and J are TRBV7-6 and TRBJ2-1; a weak D match, TRBD2 (6 bases). The CDR3 totals 16 residues. V lost 3 bases, J lost 4 bases, and 16 bases lay in between. Germline CDR1 reads SGHVS; CDR2 reads FNYEAQ.

The chain uses TRBV19 and TRBJ2-6, with 9 bases lining up with TRBD1. The CDR3 is 16 residues long. V shed 7 bases and J 3 bases; nucleotides not matched to a gene: 7. Per the germline V gene, CDR1 is LNHDA and CDR2 is SQIVND (reference sequence). CDR3 DNA sequence: TGTGCCAGTAATAACAGGGGGCAAAGTGGGGCCAACGTCCTGACTTTC. This translates into CASNNRGQSGANVLTF.

The chain combines TRBV6-1 with TRBJ1-5; 8 bases are a match to TRBD1. The CDR3 runs 14 residues. Trimming cost V 6 bases and J 7 bases; bases outside gene matches: 8. The V gene's germline CDR1 is MNHNS and CDR2 SASEGT. CDR3 bases: TGTGCCAGCAGGCAGGGGGCGCGCGGACAGCCCCAGCATTTT. Protein: CASRQGARGQPQHF.

The chain recombines TRBV5-4 with TRBJ1-2; D not certain. CDR1 and CDR2 from the germline V gene are SGHNT and YYREEE (reference sequence). Trimming cost V 4 bases and J 8 bases, with 9 bases left between them. CDR3 length: 11 amino acids. As DNA, the CDR3 is TGTGCCAGCAGCCTGGGCCAGGGCTACACCTTC. Residues: CASSLGQGYTF.

The rearrangement uses TRBV27 and TRBJ2-3, with D possibly matching TRBD1 (6 bases). There are 13 residues in the CDR3. Germline V lookup: CDR1 MNHEY, CDR2 SMNVEV (reference sequence). Trimming removed 6 bases at V and 2 bases at J, with 9 bases between. The CDR3 sequence: CASRDSLTDTQYF. The DNA of the CDR3 is TGTGCCAGCAGGGACAGTCTCACAGATACGCAGTATTTT.

This chain uses TRBV10-3 with TRBJ2-1; perhaps TRBD2 as D (7 bases). The CDR3 has 13 amino acids. CDR1 and CDR2 from the germline V gene are ENHRY and SYGVKD. V dropped 8 bases and J dropped 5 bases, with 13 bases sitting between them. The CDR3 region is CAIRGGANNEQFF. In DNA form, the CDR3 reads TGTGCCATCCGAGGGGGGGCGAACAATGAGCAGTTCTTC.

This clone came up once. CDR3 bases: TGTGCCAGCAGCTTAGGGGGCGGGGGGGACTACGAGCAGTACTTC. Translated, it gives CASSLGGGGDYEQYF. The chain uses TRBV7-8 and TRBJ2-7, with 9 positions matching TRBD2. Germline CDR1 is SGHVS and CDR2 is FQNEAQ. The ends lost 1 base at V and 3 bases at J; junction bases unmatched: 4. This CDR3 is 15 amino acids long. Full variable domain (missing parts from reference TRBV7-8 and TRBJ2-7): GAGVSQSPRYKVAKRGQDVALRCDPISGHVSLFWYQQALGQGPEFLTYFQNEAQLDKSGLPSDRFFAERPEGSVSTLKIQRTQQEDSAVYLCASSLGGGGDYEQYFGPGTRLTVT.

The chain has TRBV7-2 and TRBJ2-3; the match to TRBD1 covers 9 bases. V was clipped by 1 base and J by 7 bases; unmatched bases: 18. Germline V CDR1 and CDR2: SGHTA, FQGNSA. This CDR3 spans 19 amino acids. CDR3 DNA: TGTGCCAGCAGCTTAGTAGGACAGGGGTTCCTCGATCTGCGGAATACGCAGTATTTT. Its protein product is CASSLVGQGFLDLRNTQYF.

The J gene is TRBJ2-7, the V gene TRBV7-9; D may be TRBD1 (6 bases). V dropped 0 bases and J dropped 4 bases, with 13 bases sitting between them. This CDR3 spans 15 amino acids. CDR1 SEHNR and CDR2 FQNEAQ come from the germline V gene (reference sequence). This chain's CDR3 is CASSLARTVAYEQYF. The CDR3 DNA follows: TGTGCCAGCAGCTTAGCGCGGACAGTTGCTTACGAGCAGTACTTC.

This clone is a singleton in its sample. V and J are TRBV28 and TRBJ2-7; 7 positions match TRBD2. The V gene end was trimmed by 5 bases and the J gene end by 1 base; junction bases not matched to a gene: 8. This CDR3 contains 15 residues. Germline V gene data show CDR1 as MDHEN and CDR2 as SYDVKM. This CDR3 reads CASSAGGSTSYEQYF. The CDR3 DNA sequence: TGTGCCAGCAGTGCCGGGGGGTCAACTTCCTACGAGCAGTACTTC.

The chain is built from TRBV9 and TRBJ2-1, with TRBD2 identical over 8 bases. V shed 3 bases, J shed 5 bases, and the junction held 7 bases outside the gene matches. The CDR3 loop spans 15 amino acids. Germline CDR1 SGDLS, CDR2 YYNGEE. The CDR3 spells CASSAPGGAHNEQFF. The CDR3 bases are TGTGCCAGCAGCGCGCCCGGGGGGGCCCACAATGAGCAGTTCTTC.

This chain uses TRBV5-1 with TRBJ2-5; TRBD2 matches 7 bases. V shed 3 bases and J 5 bases; nucleotides not matched to a gene: 7. CDR3 size: 14 residues. Germline V gene sequence: CDR1 SGHRS, CDR2 YFSETQ. DNA of the CDR3: TGCGCCAGCAGCTCCTTGGGGGGGGTGGAGACCCAGTACTTC. This translates into CASSSLGGVETQYF.

The V call is TRBV6-7, the J call TRBJ1-6; no firm D call. TRBV6-7 is assigned to the ORF class and has an uncertain function. The CDR3 is made up of 14 amino acids. V lost 3 bases, J lost 8 bases, and 11 bases lay in between. CDR3 nucleotides: TGTGCCAGCAGTTATGGGCAAAGCTATTCACCCCTCCACTTT. As protein: CASSYGQSYSPLHF.

The J gene is TRBJ2-7, the V gene TRBV15; D gene uncertain. Deletions cut 0 bases from V and 0 bases from J, with 9 bases between. The CDR3 runs 15 residues. Germline CDR1 reads LNHNV; CDR2 reads YYDKDF (reference sequence). CDR3 nucleotide sequence: TGTGCCACCAGCAGAGATGCACTCCCCTCCTACGAGCAGTACTTC. It codes for CATSRDALPSYEQYF.

This chain joins TRBV11-2 and TRBJ2-5; 13 nucleotides match TRBD2. Per germline, CDR1 SGHAT and CDR2 FQNNGV. V lost 1 base and J lost 4; bases outside the gene matches: 6. There are 17 residues in the CDR3. The DNA for the CDR3 is TGTGCCAGCAGCTTAGGACTAGCGGGAGGTAGTGCAGAGACCCAGTACTTC. This encodes CASSLGLAGGSAETQYF.

This sequence joins TRBV19 and TRBJ1-5; TRBD1 matches at 7 bases. The V and J ends lost 7 bases and 6 bases, in that order; junction bases with no gene match: 9. CDR1 and CDR2 from the germline V gene are LNHDA and SQIVND (reference sequence). This CDR3 is built from 14 residues. The CDR3 protein is CASTQTGSGQPQHF. The CDR3 DNA sequence: TGTGCCAGTACCCAGACAGGGAGCGGTCAGCCCCAGCATTTT.

The J gene is TRBJ1-2, the V gene TRBV4-1, with unresolved D. The V gene's germline CDR1 is MGHRA and CDR2 YSYEKL. With 0 bases removed from V and 6 bases from J, the gap between germline ends came to 11 bases. CDR3 size: 14 residues. The CDR3 loop reads CASSQEGRGDGYTF. CDR3 DNA sequence: TGCGCCAGCAGCCAAGAGGGTCGGGGAGATGGCTACACCTTC.

CDR3 region: CASSSRPGREDITGNTIYF. CDR3 DNA: TGTGCCAGCAGCTCCCGGCCCGGCCGGGAGGATATAACTGGAAACACCATATATTTT. This sequence joins TRBV7-6 and TRBJ1-3; D is unclear. The germline V gene has CDR1 SGHVS and CDR2 FNYEAQ. V was clipped by 4 bases and J by 2 bases, with 24 bases between them. The CDR3 consists of 19 residues.

This chain links TRBV27 with TRBJ2-1, with 8 bases that match TRBD2. Germline V gives CDR1 MNHEY, CDR2 SMNVEV (reference sequence). The CDR3 has 17 residues. J was trimmed by 4 bases and V by 6 bases; bases with no gene match: 14. Written as DNA, the CDR3 is TGTGCCAGCAGGATTCGGAGCGGGGGACTCCTGTACAATGAGCAGTTCTTC. This gives the protein CASRIRSGGLLYNEQFF.